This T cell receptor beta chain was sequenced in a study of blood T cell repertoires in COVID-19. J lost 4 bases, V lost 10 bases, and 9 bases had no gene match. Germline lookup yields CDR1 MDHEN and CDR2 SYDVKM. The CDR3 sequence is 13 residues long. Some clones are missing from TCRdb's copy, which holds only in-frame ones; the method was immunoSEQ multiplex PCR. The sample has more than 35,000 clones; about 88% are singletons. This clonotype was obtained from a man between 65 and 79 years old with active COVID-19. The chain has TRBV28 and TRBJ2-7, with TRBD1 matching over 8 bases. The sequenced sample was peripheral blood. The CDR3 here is CATSTGAAYEQYF. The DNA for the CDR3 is TGTGCCACCTCGACAGGGGCCGCTTACGAGCAGTACTTC.